This T cell receptor beta chain was identified in a study of T cell changes during pregnancy in multiple sclerosis. The protocol was immunoSEQ multiplex PCR, while the TCRdb copy is restricted to in-frame clones and leaves out a portion. Of about 69,000 clones in the sample, approximately 91% were seen once. The CDR3 is 12 amino acids. Germline CDR1 is SGDLS and CDR2 is YYNGEE. V was pared by 5 bases and J by 4 bases, with 6 bases between. This sequence was found in a female donor with multiple sclerosis, enrolled in a pregnancy study. Sequencing was performed on peripheral blood, taken in the third trimester of pregnancy. The gene calls are TRBV9 and TRBJ2-2; D ambiguous. The CDR3 nucleotides read TGTGCCAGCAGACTTGGCACCGGGGAGCTGTTTTTT. This sequence encodes CASRLGTGELFF.